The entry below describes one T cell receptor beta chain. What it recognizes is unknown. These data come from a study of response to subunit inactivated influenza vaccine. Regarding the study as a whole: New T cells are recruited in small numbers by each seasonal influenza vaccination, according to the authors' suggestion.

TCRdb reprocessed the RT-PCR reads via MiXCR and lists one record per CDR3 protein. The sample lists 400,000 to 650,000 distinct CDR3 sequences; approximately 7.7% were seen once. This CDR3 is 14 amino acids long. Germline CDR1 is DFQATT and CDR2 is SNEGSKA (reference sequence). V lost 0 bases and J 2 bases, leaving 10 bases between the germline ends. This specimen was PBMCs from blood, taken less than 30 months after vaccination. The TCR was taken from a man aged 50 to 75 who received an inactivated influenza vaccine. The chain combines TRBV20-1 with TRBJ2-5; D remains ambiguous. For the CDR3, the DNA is TGCAGTGCTAGAGATCCGCTGAAACAAGAGACCCAGTACTTC. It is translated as CSARDPLKQETQYF.